One sample yielded the 28 T cell receptor beta chains listed below, sequenced in a study of a mutant IDH1 vaccine in newly diagnosed glioma. Indicated time point: week 35, safety follow-up. In every dose of vaccine, 300 ug of mutant IDH1 20-mer peptide was given alongside topical imiquimod. Their target antigens are unknown. The data were produced by immunoSEQ multiplex PCR, yet TCRdb's version contains in-frame clones alone and is incomplete. This table holds roughly 32,000 clones, roughly 85% found once. The specimen was PBMCs, collected from a glioma patient whose treatment included an IDH1 peptide vaccine. Receptors were obtained from a woman aged 18-29 years with glioma.

The chain links TRBV5-1 to TRBJ1-4, with D possibly matching TRBD1 (5 bases). V gave up 3 bases and J gave up 3 bases, with 12 bases separating them. CDR1 is SGHRS, CDR2 YFSETQ, per germline. The CDR3 sequence is 15 residues long. DNA of the CDR3: TGCGCCAGCAGCTACCTACGGGGCCCTAATGAAAAACTGTTTTTT. Translated: CASSYLRGPNEKLFF.

The chain joins TRBV5-1 to TRBJ2-6; tentative D call: TRBD2 (5 bases). CDR3 length: 16 amino acids. Trimming cost V 0 bases and J 1 base, with 8 bases left between them. CDR1 SGHRS and CDR2 YFSETQ come from the germline V gene. The CDR3 reads CASSLGGLSGANVLTF. The CDR3 DNA sequence: TGCGCCAGCAGCTTGGGCGGGTTATCTGGGGCCAACGTCCTGACTTTC.

This clone was seen a handful of times. The genes are TRBV30 and TRBJ1-5; D is unclear. CDR1 GTSNPN and CDR2 SVGIG come from the germline V gene (reference sequence). This CDR3 has 13 residues. V was clipped by 1 base and J by 2 bases, with 6 bases between them. The CDR3 region has the DNA TGTGCCTGGAGTGGCGGACGCAATCAGCCCCAGCATTTT. Translation gives CAWSGGRNQPQHF.

DNA of the CDR3: TGCGCCAGCAGCCAACGGGAGGGGGGCCTGGGAGAGACCCAGTACTTC. Residues: CASSQREGGLGETQYF. This chain links TRBV4-1 with TRBJ2-5, with TRBD2 identical over 8 bases. The V gene end was trimmed by 2 bases and the J gene end by 4 bases; junction bases not matched to a gene: 9. Germline V lookup: CDR1 MGHRA, CDR2 YSYEKL. CDR3 size: 16 residues.

This clone was recorded once. V and J are TRBV9 and TRBJ2-7; 7 bases agree with TRBD1. V shed 5 bases, J shed 0 bases, and the junction held 8 bases outside the gene matches. CDR3 length: 15 amino acids. Germline lookup yields CDR1 SGDLS and CDR2 YYNGEE. The CDR3 sequence: CASSPSGTVSYEQYF. The CDR3 region has the DNA TGTGCCAGCAGTCCCTCCGGGACAGTCTCCTACGAGCAGTACTTC.

The V call is TRBV18, the J call TRBJ2-2; 8 positions match TRBD1. Germline-derived CDR1 and CDR2 are KGHSH and LQKENI. The CDR3 totals 14 residues. Losses at the gene ends were 3 bases for V and 8 bases for J; bases not matched to a gene: 5. The CDR3 nucleotides are TGTGCCAGCTCACCGCAGGGGGCGGCGGGGGAGCTGTTTTTT. It yields the protein CASSPQGAAGELFF.

The chain couples TRBV7-6 to TRBJ2-2; perhaps D is TRBD1 or TRBD2 (5 bases each). CDR1 and CDR2 (germline): SGHVS, FNYEAQ. The CDR3 runs to 12 residues. V lost 3 bases and J lost 6, with 5 bases in between. The CDR3 sequence is CASSLGAGELFF. CDR3 DNA: TGTGCCAGCAGCTTGGGGGCCGGGGAGCTGTTTTTT.

The V call is TRBV19, the J call TRBJ1-4; D gene uncertain. The V end lost 3 bases, the J end lost 0 bases, and 5 bases lay between the germline ends. The CDR3 has 14 residues. Germline CDR1 and CDR2: LNHDA and SQIVND (reference sequence). CDR3 bases: TGTGCCAGTAGTATTGCTCCAACTAATGAAAAACTGTTTTTT. This gives the protein CASSIAPTNEKLFF. Based on the CDR3 plus reference TRBV19 and TRBJ1-4, the full variable domain is DGGITQSPKYLFRKEGQNVTLSCEQNLNHDAMYWYRQDPGQGLRLIYYSQIVNDFQKGDIAEGYSVSREKKESFPLTVTSAQKNPTAFYLCASSIAPTNEKLFFGSGTQLSVL.

The chain employs TRBV11-2 and TRBJ2-2, with 7 bases identical to TRBD1. The germline V gene encodes CDR1 SGHAT and CDR2 FQNNGV. V dropped 5 bases and J dropped 4; count of bases not matched to a gene: 4. This CDR3 spans 14 amino acids. CDR3 nucleotide sequence: TGTGCCAGCAGCCCCGGGACAGCCACCGGGGAGCTGTTTTTT. Protein sequence: CASSPGTATGELFF.

This clone was seen more than once but under ten times. This chain connects TRBV6-1 to TRBJ1-1; D remains ambiguous. In germline, CDR1 is MNHNS, CDR2 SASEGT. The CDR3 is made up of 13 amino acids. With 7 bases removed from V and 2 bases from J, the gap between germline ends came to 11 bases. CDR3 region: CASIVGINTEAFF. DNA of the CDR3: TGTGCCAGCATAGTAGGTATCAACACTGAAGCTTTCTTT.

This clone was recorded only once. V is TRBV9 and J is TRBJ1-1, with D possibly matching TRBD1 (6 bases). With 4 bases removed from V and 5 bases from J, the gap between germline ends came to 18 bases. From germline, CDR1 is SGDLS and CDR2 YYNGEE. The CDR3 loop spans 15 amino acids. The CDR3 sequence: CASSRGGLPGTEAFF. The CDR3 bases are TGTGCCAGCAGCAGAGGGGGGCTCCCGGGGACTGAAGCTTTCTTT.

This clone was seen just once. The chain combines TRBV5-1 with TRBJ2-6; 8 bases map to TRBD1. This CDR3 is built from 17 residues. Germline CDR1 is SGHRS and CDR2 is YFSETQ. V lost 4 bases to trimming and J lost 4 bases; unmatched junction nucleotides: 10. The CDR3 spells CASSPRTGTSGANVLTF. CDR3 DNA: TGCGCCAGCAGCCCCCGGACAGGGACGTCCGGGGCCAACGTCCTGACTTTC.

The rearrangement links TRBV19 to TRBJ1-2, with unresolved D. The CDR3 length is 12 residues. The V end was cut by 5 bases, the J end by 8 bases, with 12 bases between. Germline-derived CDR1 and CDR2 are LNHDA and SQIVND (reference sequence). The DNA for the CDR3 is TGTGCCAGTAGTCTGGGCCCTGGGGGCTACACCTTC. Protein product: CASSLGPGGYTF.

This chain connects TRBV5-6 to TRBJ2-7; no clear D. Deletions cut 3 bases from V and 2 bases from J, with 6 bases between. The CDR3 totals 12 residues. Germline values: CDR1 SGHDT, CDR2 YYEEEE. The chain's CDR3 is CASSSFPYEQYF. CDR3 nucleotide sequence: TGTGCCAGCAGCTCCTTCCCCTACGAGCAGTACTTC.

V usage is TRBV18 and J usage is TRBJ2-7, with 13 bases matching TRBD2. V dropped 3 bases and J dropped 0; count of bases not matched to a gene: 17. Germline lookup yields CDR1 KGHSH and CDR2 LQKENI. The CDR3 sequence is 21 residues long. The CDR3 spells CASSPRTSGSFEENYSYEQYF. Here the CDR3 DNA reads TGTGCCAGCTCACCCCGGACTAGCGGGAGTTTCGAGGAAAACTACTCCTACGAGCAGTACTTC. Full variable domain (missing parts from reference TRBV18 and TRBJ2-7): NAGVMQNPRHLVRRRGQEARLRCSPMKGHSHVYWYRQLPEEGLKFMVYLQKENIIDESGMPKERFSAEFPKEGPSILRIQQVVRGDSAAYFCASSPRTSGSFEENYSYEQYFGPGTRLTVT.

V usage is TRBV9 and J usage is TRBJ1-2; D is unclear. Germline V gene sequence: CDR1 SGDLS, CDR2 YYNGEE. The V end lost 7 bases, the J end lost 8 bases, and 15 bases lay between the germline ends. The CDR3 extends over 12 amino acids. The CDR3 region has the DNA TGTGCCAGCTACGGCTCAAACTTGGGCTACACCTTC. This translates into CASYGSNLGYTF.

The genes are TRBV7-9 and TRBJ1-6; the D gene is possibly TRBD1 (5 bases). Trimming removed 0 bases from V and 13 bases from J, with 13 bases in between. The CDR3 has 14 amino acids. Germline V gene data show CDR1 as SEHNR and CDR2 as FQNEAQ (reference sequence). Written as DNA, the CDR3 is TGTGCCAGCAGCTTAGCCGGGGCCGACATTCCCCTCCACTTT. Translation gives CASSLAGADIPLHF.

The chain couples TRBV19 to TRBJ2-5; TRBD1 might be the D (6 bases). Germline V CDR1 and CDR2: LNHDA, SQIVND (reference sequence). V lost 5 bases and J lost 1, with 14 bases in between. The CDR3 contains 15 residues. CDR3 amino acids: CASSSNRDFQETQYF. CDR3 bases: TGTGCCAGTAGTTCGAACAGGGATTTCCAAGAGACCCAGTACTTC.

The J gene is TRBJ2-7, the V gene TRBV7-9; 9 bases are a match to TRBD2. V shed 2 bases and J 2 bases; nucleotides not matched to a gene: 10. The CDR3 loop spans 17 amino acids. Germline CDR1 reads SEHNR; CDR2 reads FQNEAQ (reference sequence). The CDR3 loop is CASSLKSLSGRTYEQYF. The CDR3 nucleotides are TGTGCCAGCAGCTTAAAGTCCCTCAGCGGGAGGACCTACGAGCAGTACTTC. Using reference TRBV7-9 and TRBJ2-7 for the parts outside the CDR3, the full variable domain is DTGVSQNPRHKITKRGQNVTFRCDPISEHNRLYWYRQTLGQGPEFLTYFQNEAQLEKSRLLSDRFSAERPKGSFSTLEIQRTEQGDSAMYLCASSLKSLSGRTYEQYFGPGTRLTVT.

V and J are TRBV28 and TRBJ1-5; 8 bases line up with TRBD1. After removal of 5 bases from V and 7 bases from J, the junction contained 7 bases not matched to a gene. The CDR3 loop spans 14 amino acids. The germline CDR1 and CDR2 sequences are MDHEN and SYDVKM. CDR3 DNA sequence: TGTGCCAGCAGTACACCACAGGGGGGCCAGCCCCAGCATTTT. Residues: CASSTPQGGQPQHF.

The chain carries TRBV19 and TRBJ1-2; weak D call: TRBD1 (6 bases). CDR3 length: 13 residues. The germline CDR1 and CDR2 sequences are LNHDA and SQIVND (reference sequence). V lost 5 bases, J lost 2 bases, and 9 bases lay in between. The CDR3 loop is CASSETGNYGYTF. For the CDR3, the DNA is TGTGCCAGTAGTGAAACAGGGAACTATGGCTACACCTTC.

V is TRBV10-3 and J is TRBJ1-5; tentative D call: TRBD1 (6 bases). This CDR3 has 15 residues. Per the germline V gene, CDR1 is ENHRY and CDR2 is SYGVKD. Trimming pared 0 bases from V and 5 bases from J, leaving 11 bases between. Here the CDR3 DNA reads TGTGCCATCAGTGAGTCGGGGGCCCTCCATCAGCCCCAGCATTTT. It encodes CAISESGALHQPQHF.

J is TRBJ2-6 and V is TRBV5-1, with unresolved D. Germline CDR1 is SGHRS and CDR2 is YFSETQ. V was shortened by 0 bases and J by 2 bases, with 0 bases between the two germline ends. CDR3 size: 13 residues. CDR3 nucleotides: TGCGCCAGCAGCTTGGCTGGGGCCAACGTCCTGACTTTC. This translates into CASSLAGANVLTF.

This clone has more than one count but fewer than ten. This sequence joins TRBV10-2 and TRBJ1-1; maybe TRBD1 (6 bases). Germline V lookup: CDR1 WSHSY, CDR2 SAAADI. Trimming took off 2 bases at V and 0 bases at J, with 7 bases between the two ends. The CDR3 is 14 amino acids. DNA for the CDR3: TGCGCCAGCAGTGAGGGGACACTGAACACTGAAGCTTTCTTT. It codes for CASSEGTLNTEAFF.

This clone is classed as medium-sized (0.01 to 0.1%). The V gene is TRBV7-9, the J gene TRBJ2-7; D is perhaps TRBD1 (6 bases). Germline V lookup: CDR1 SEHNR, CDR2 FQNEAQ (reference sequence). The germline V and J ends were trimmed by 4 bases and 5 bases, with 15 bases remaining between them. The CDR3 runs to 14 residues. CDR3 loop: CASSSARGGNEQYF. As DNA, the CDR3 is TGTGCCAGCAGCTCCGCCAGGGGTGGGAACGAGCAGTACTTC.

This chain connects TRBV5-4 to TRBJ2-1, with 9 bases matching TRBD2. Germline CDR1 and CDR2: SGHNT and YYREEE (reference sequence). The CDR3 is 14 amino acids. V lost 4 bases and J lost 7; bases outside the gene matches: 6. CDR3 sequence: CASSISGRFNEQFF. The CDR3 nucleotides are TGTGCCAGCAGCATTAGCGGGAGATTTAATGAGCAGTTCTTC. Full variable domain (rest looked up from reference TRBV5-4 and TRBJ2-1): ETGVTQSPTHLIKTRGQQVTLRCSSQSGHNTVSWYQQALGQGPQFIFQYYREEENGRGNFPPRFSGLQFPNYSSELNVNALELDDSALYLCASSISGRFNEQFFGPGTRLTVL.

Remarks on this clone: An end of the junction differs from the germline gene, which may be a read error. This rearrangement joins TRBV7-7 to TRBJ2-5; D is unclear. This CDR3 contains 13 residues. The V gene's germline CDR1 is SSHAT and CDR2 FNYEAQ (reference sequence). CDR3 nucleotides: TGTGCTAGCAGCTATAGGGTGGAAGAGACCCAGTACTTC. Translating it yields CASSYRVEETQYF.

This clone came up a few times. This chain links TRBV7-2 with TRBJ1-1; tentative D call: TRBD1 (6 bases). This CDR3 is 15 amino acids long. Trimming removed 1 base from V and 3 bases from J, with 12 bases in between. CDR1 and CDR2 from the germline V gene are SGHTA and FQGNSA. CDR3 amino acids: CASSLVAGAHTEAFF. CDR3 nucleotide sequence: TGTGCCAGCAGCTTAGTGGCAGGGGCGCACACTGAAGCTTTCTTT.